These T cell receptor beta chains were read from a single sample in a study of T-cell memory formation after mild COVID-19. TCRdb called the 5' RACE reads again in MiXCR, with one record for every CDR3 protein. The table includes approximately 440,000 distinct CDR3 sequences, around 20% detected once. What was sequenced was PBMCs or a T cell subset sorted from them (not recorded which). The receptor set was obtained from an adult woman who had mild COVID-19 (a few samples of this study predate the infection). Cell type and time point are not known. Both conserved end residues are part of each CDR3. The D gene is left open where the match is weak. Size is omitted from some rows. Given values are once, few, many or a class for expanded clones.

J: TRBJ2-5
V: TRBV9
size: .
D: .
length: 13
DNA: TGTGCCAGCAGCGTAGAGGGGAGAGAGACCCAGTACTTC
CDR3: CASSVEGRETQYF

J: TRBJ1-4
V: TRBV5-1
size: many
D: .
length: 14
DNA: TGCGCCAGCAGCTTGTCGCAGGTTAATGAAAAACTGTTTTTT
CDR3: CASSLSQVNEKLFF

J: TRBJ2-1
V: TRBV12-3/TRBV12-4
size: .
D: .
length: 11
DNA: TGTGCCAGCACCTTGGGGCGAAGGCAGTTCTTC
CDR3: CASTLGRRQFF

J: TRBJ1-1
V: TRBV5-1
size: once
D: .
length: 14
DNA: TGCGCCAGCAGCCCCCGGCGACAGGACCCCGAAGATTTCTTT
CDR3: CASSPRRQDPEDFF

J: TRBJ2-7
V: TRBV10-3
size: .
D: .
length: 17
DNA: TGTGCCATCAGTGAGAGGGGAGGACAGACGAGCTCCTACGAGCAGTACTTC
CDR3: CAISERGGQTSSYEQYF

J: TRBJ1-1
V: TRBV12-3/TRBV12-4
size: few
D: .
length: 14
DNA: TGTGCCAGCAGTTCCTACAGACGGAACACTGAAGCTTTCTTT
CDR3: CASSSYRRNTEAFF

J: TRBJ1-2
V: TRBV7-3
size: .
D: .
length: 13
DNA: TGTGCCAGCAGCCCTCGACGGAACTATGGCTACACCTTC
CDR3: CASSPRRNYGYTF

J: TRBJ2-7
V: TRBV7-3
size: .
D: .
length: 13
DNA: TGTGCCAGCAGCACCCGGAACGGACAGGAGCAGTACTTC
CDR3: CASSTRNGQEQYF

J: TRBJ2-5
V: TRBV6-1
size: .
D: .
length: 15
DNA: TGTGCCAGCAGTGAAGCGTGGCAGGGGGGAGAGACCCAGTACTTC
CDR3: CASSEAWQGGETQYF

J: TRBJ1-1
V: TRBV6-4
size: .
D: .
length: 12
DNA: TGTGCCGGGCCGGGGCAGAACACTGAAGCTTTCTTT
CDR3: CAGPGQNTEAFF